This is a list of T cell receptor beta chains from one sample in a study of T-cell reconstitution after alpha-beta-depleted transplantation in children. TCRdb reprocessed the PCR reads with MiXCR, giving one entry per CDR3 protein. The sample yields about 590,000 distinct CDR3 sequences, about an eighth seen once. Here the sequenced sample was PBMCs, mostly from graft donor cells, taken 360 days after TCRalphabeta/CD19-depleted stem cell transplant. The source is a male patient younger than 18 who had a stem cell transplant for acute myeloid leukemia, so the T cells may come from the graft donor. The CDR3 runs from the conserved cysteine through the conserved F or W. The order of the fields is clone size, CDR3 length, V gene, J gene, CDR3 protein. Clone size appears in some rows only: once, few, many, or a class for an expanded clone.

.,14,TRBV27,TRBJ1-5,CASSLWGGGQPQHF
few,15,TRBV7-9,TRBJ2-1,CASSFWEDSYNEQFF
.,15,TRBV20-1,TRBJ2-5,CSASPLAGGPETQYF
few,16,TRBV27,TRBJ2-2,CASTFGGGANTGELFF
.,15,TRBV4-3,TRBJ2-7,CASSQESFGDLEQYF
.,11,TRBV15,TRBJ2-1,CATSQRGEQFF
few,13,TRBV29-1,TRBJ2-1,CSVEVGGDNEQFF
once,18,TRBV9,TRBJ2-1,CASSVATLRAGDPNEQFF
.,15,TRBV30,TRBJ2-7,CAWSAQGRWIYEQYF
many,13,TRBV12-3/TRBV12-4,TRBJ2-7,CASSHLGNWGQYF
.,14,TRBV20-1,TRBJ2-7,CSASRLAESYEQYF
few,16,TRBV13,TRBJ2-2,CASSFGPRLGAGELFF
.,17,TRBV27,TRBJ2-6,CASSRSQVSSGANVLTF
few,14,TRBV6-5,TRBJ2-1,CASSFRLGLNEQFF
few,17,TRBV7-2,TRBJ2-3,CASSLRPTSGRTDTQYF
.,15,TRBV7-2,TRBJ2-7,CASSPEPGQGYEQYF
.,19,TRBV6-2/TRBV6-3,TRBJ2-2,CASSYPAAGRGKYTGELFF
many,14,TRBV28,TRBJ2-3,CASAPDRTPDTQYF
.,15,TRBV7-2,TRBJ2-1,CASSSTTGTSNEQFF
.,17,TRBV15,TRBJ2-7,CATSREGRLAGFYEQYF
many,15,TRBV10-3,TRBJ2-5,CAISPGQGRQETQYF
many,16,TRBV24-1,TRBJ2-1,CATSDSQGRGYNEQFF
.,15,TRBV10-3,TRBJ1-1,CAISAAPQGNTEAFF
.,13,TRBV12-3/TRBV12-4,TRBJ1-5,CASRDVGNQPQHF
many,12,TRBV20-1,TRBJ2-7,CSAGTGDSEQYF
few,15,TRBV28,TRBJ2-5,CASSFQGVFQETQYF
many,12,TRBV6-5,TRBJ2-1,CASSRDYNEQFF
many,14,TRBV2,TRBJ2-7,CASSEDLPSREQYF
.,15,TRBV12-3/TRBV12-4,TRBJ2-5,CASSSGRGTQETQYF
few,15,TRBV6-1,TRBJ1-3,CASSPLTGAGNTIYF
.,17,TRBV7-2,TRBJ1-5,CASSLVTGIPSNQPQHF
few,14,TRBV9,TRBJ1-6,CASSTVTDNSPLHF
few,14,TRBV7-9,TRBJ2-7,CASRSQGGAYEQYF
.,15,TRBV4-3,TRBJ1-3,CASSQDWGGGNTIYF
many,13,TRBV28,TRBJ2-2,CASSLIDQGELFF
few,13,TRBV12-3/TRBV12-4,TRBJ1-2,CASIEWREFGYTF
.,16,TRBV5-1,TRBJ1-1,CASSLESGFSGTEAFF
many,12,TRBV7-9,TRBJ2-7,CASSFGAYEQYF
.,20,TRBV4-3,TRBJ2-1,CASRHSGLAGGRFTYNEQFF
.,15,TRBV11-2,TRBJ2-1,CASRRTSGRVDEQFF
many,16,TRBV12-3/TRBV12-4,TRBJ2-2,CASNYKGQKNTGELFF
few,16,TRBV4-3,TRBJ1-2,CASSQEKDRSFYGYTF
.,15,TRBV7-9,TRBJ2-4,CASSFHQRRKDIQYF
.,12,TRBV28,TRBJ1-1,CASSSVDTEAFF
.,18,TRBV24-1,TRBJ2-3,CATSDLIQVRCWTDTQYF
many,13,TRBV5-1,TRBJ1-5,CASSKDGNQPQHF
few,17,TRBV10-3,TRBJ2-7,CAISEPTGTGFKDEQYF
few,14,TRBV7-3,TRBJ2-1,CASSQLASRGEQFF
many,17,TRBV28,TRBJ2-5,CASSPERSPSSQETQYF
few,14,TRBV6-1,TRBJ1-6,CASSLDRDNSPLHF
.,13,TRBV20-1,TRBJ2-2,CSARPSYTGELFF
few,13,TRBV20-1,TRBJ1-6,CSARRQGNSPLHF
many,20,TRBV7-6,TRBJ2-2,CASSLYNGTSGRKNTGELFF
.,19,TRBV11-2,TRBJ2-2,CASSLGVSGGAGNTGELFF